The 13 T cell receptor beta chains reported below all come from one sample, sequenced in a study of OX40 agonist ivuxolimab in advanced cancers. Profiling relied on immunoSEQ multiplex PCR, and the TCRdb table lists in-frame clones only, not all of them. This table has approximately 92,000 clones, 90% to 96% appearing once. The starting material was CD4+ or CD8+ T cells sorted from blood, obtained in a trial of the OX40 agonist ivuxolimab. The source is an adult with an advanced solid tumor such as melanoma, head and neck, liver or kidney cancer.

This clone was recorded only once. The chain links TRBV7-2 to TRBJ2-1; D is uncertain. Germline V gene data show CDR1 as SGHTA and CDR2 as FQGNSA. This CDR3 has 13 residues. The V end lost 1 base, the J end lost 5 bases, and 6 bases lay between the germline ends. The CDR3 is CASSLVGNNEQFF. Here the CDR3 DNA reads TGTGCCAGCAGCTTAGTCGGTAACAATGAGCAGTTCTTC.

The chain employs TRBV7-9 and TRBJ1-2; D possibly corresponds to TRBD1 (5 bases). The V end was cut by 4 bases, the J end by 2 bases, with 14 bases between. Germline-derived CDR1 and CDR2 are SEHNR and FQNEAQ (reference sequence). The CDR3 sequence is 15 residues long. CDR3 nucleotides: TGTGCCAGCAGCTCCTCGACAGAATGGAACTATGGCTACACCTTC. Its protein is CASSSSTEWNYGYTF.

The rearrangement links TRBV2 to TRBJ1-4; 9 bases match TRBD1. Germline V CDR1 and CDR2: SNHLY, FYNNEI. The length of the CDR3 is 13 residues. Losses at the gene ends were 6 bases for V and 8 bases for J; bases not matched to a gene: 4. CDR3 loop: CASRTGGAEKLFF. CDR3 DNA sequence: TGTGCCAGCAGAACAGGGGGCGCGGAAAAACTGTTTTTT.

The V and J genes are TRBV27 and TRBJ2-3; 16 bases align to TRBD2. The CDR3 is 15 residues long. Germline CDR1 is MNHEY and CDR2 is SMNVEV (reference sequence). The J segment lost 9 bases and the V segment lost 4 bases, leaving 4 bases of the junction unmatched. The CDR3 sequence: CASSSGLAGGQTQYF. DNA for the CDR3: TGTGCCAGCAGTTCGGGACTAGCGGGAGGGCAAACGCAGTATTTT.

The chain combines TRBV7-6 with TRBJ1-1; maybe TRBD1 (5 bases). Trimming cost V 1 base and J 4 bases, with 16 bases left between them. The CDR3 is 16 amino acids. Germline values: CDR1 SGHVS, CDR2 FNYEAQ. The CDR3 DNA is TGTGCCAGCAGCTTAGTGTTGGGGGTAACGGGCACTGAAGCTTTCTTT. Translating gives CASSLVLGVTGTEAFF. Together with reference TRBV7-6 and TRBJ1-1, the CDR3 gives the full variable domain: GAGVSQSPRYKVTKRGQDVALRCDPISGHVSLYWYRQALGQGPEFLTYFNYEAQQDKSGLPNDRFSAERPEGSISTLTIQRTEQRDSAMYRCASSLVLGVTGTEAFFGQGTRLTVV.

This sequence joins TRBV7-9 and TRBJ1-1, with 9 bases fitting TRBD1. Germline V gives CDR1 SEHNR, CDR2 FQNEAQ (reference sequence). The CDR3 sequence is 12 residues long. The J segment lost 7 bases and the V segment lost 6 bases, leaving 3 bases of the junction unmatched. Here the CDR3 reads CASSRTGDEAFF. The DNA for the CDR3 is TGTGCCAGCAGTCGGACAGGGGATGAAGCTTTCTTT.

V gene TRBV19 combines with J gene TRBJ1-1, with 7 positions matching TRBD1. CDR1 is LNHDA and CDR2 is SQIVND in the germline V gene (reference sequence). Trimming removed 8 bases from V and 7 bases from J; junction bases left unmatched: 10. The CDR3 is made up of 13 amino acids. The DNA of the CDR3 is TGTGCCAGTGCCACCGGGACAGCAAGTGAAGCTTTCTTT. As protein: CASATGTASEAFF.

V gene TRBV6-1 combines with J gene TRBJ1-1; a weak D match, TRBD1 (5 bases). This CDR3 is built from 13 residues. Looked up from germline, CDR1 is MNHNS and CDR2 is SASEGT. V was shortened by 2 bases and J by 5 bases, with 9 bases between the two germline ends. The CDR3 spells CASSEQGTTEAFF. CDR3 coding DNA: TGTGCCAGCAGTGAACAGGGTACGACTGAAGCTTTCTTT.

This clone was seen only once. The J gene is TRBJ2-7, the V gene TRBV4-3; 7 bases match TRBD2. The V gene's germline CDR1 is LGHNA and CDR2 YSLEER. The CDR3 contains 17 residues. The ends lost 0 bases at V and 1 base at J; junction bases unmatched: 9. The DNA of the CDR3 is TGCGCCAGCAGCCAAGAAGCTGGGCGGGAGTTTTCCTACGAGCAGTACTTC. It translates to CASSQEAGREFSYEQYF.

This clone has a single count. The CDR3 is CASSQGGGYEQYF. In DNA form, the CDR3 reads TGCGCCAGCAGCCAAGGGGGGGGCTACGAGCAGTACTTC. The rearrangement links TRBV4-1 to TRBJ2-7, with 7 bases identical to TRBD2. The CDR3 runs to 13 residues. Germline trimming cut 1 base from V and 3 bases from J; bases unmatched to any gene: 0. Germline lookup yields CDR1 MGHRA and CDR2 YSYEKL.

CDR3 bases: TGTGCCAGCAGCAACAGCGGCTACGAGCAGTACTTC. This encodes CASSNSGYEQYF. The rearrangement joins TRBV21-1 to TRBJ2-7; TRBD2 was called by the table and not checked on the DNA. TRBV21-1 is an annotated pseudogene. This CDR3 contains 12 residues.

CDR3 residues: CASSPLAGGTGELFF. CDR3 in DNA: TGTGCCAGCAGCCCCCTAGCGGGAGGGACCGGGGAGCTGTTTTTT. The chain joins TRBV7-9 to TRBJ2-2; 12 nucleotides match TRBD2. The V segment lost 5 bases and the J segment 5 bases; nucleotides outside the gene matches: 3. The CDR3 has 15 amino acids. The germline gives CDR1 SEHNR, CDR2 FQNEAQ (reference sequence).

This clone appeared once. This chain connects TRBV19 to TRBJ2-5; D call uncertain. Germline CDR1 reads LNHDA; CDR2 reads SQIVND (reference sequence). The CDR3 has 13 amino acids. V was pared by 3 bases and J by 3 bases, with 8 bases between. The DNA of the CDR3 is TGTGCCAGTAGTATCGGGTACGAAGAGACCCAGTACTTC. It yields the protein CASSIGYEETQYF.